What follows are 30 T cell receptor beta chains derived from one specimen sequenced in a study of T cell responses to AZD1222 COVID-19 vaccine. The data were produced by immunoSEQ multiplex PCR, yet TCRdb's version contains in-frame clones alone and is incomplete. The sample records roughly 100,000 clones, 90% to 95% being singletons. The sample consisted of peripheral blood, taken 28 days after the second AZD1222 dose. The receptors were gathered from an adult who received the AZD1222 COVID-19 vaccine.

The chain joins TRBV13 to TRBJ2-2; the match to TRBD1 covers 12 bases. The germline V gene encodes CDR1 PRHDT and CDR2 FYEKMQ (reference sequence). The trim removed 5 bases at V and 6 bases at J, leaving 10 bases unmatched. The length of the CDR3 is 17 residues. The CDR3 nucleotides read TGTGCCAGCAGCACCCGCCGGGACAGGGGGCCGTCCGGGGAGCTGTTTTTT. Translated, it gives CASSTRRDRGPSGELFF.

This clone came up once. V gene TRBV11-2 combines with J gene TRBJ2-2; D is possibly TRBD2 (6 bases). Germline lookup yields CDR1 SGHAT and CDR2 FQNNGV. The ends were cut back, 5 bases at V and 0 bases at J, with 13 bases in the middle. This CDR3 comprises 16 residues. As DNA, the CDR3 is TGTGCCAGCAGCAATGCTTGGGGGGCGAACACCGGGGAGCTGTTTTTT. Protein sequence: CASSNAWGANTGELFF.

This clone was counted between two and nine times. V usage is TRBV7-9 and J usage is TRBJ2-7, with a possible D match to TRBD1 (5 bases). Per germline, CDR1 SEHNR and CDR2 FQNEAQ (reference sequence). Trimming took off 6 bases at V and 4 bases at J, with 16 bases between the two ends. The CDR3 loop spans 14 amino acids. The CDR3, as DNA: TGTGCCAGCAGATCCTCTGGGGCCGAGTACGAGCAGTACTTC. It encodes CASRSSGAEYEQYF. Looking up the rest from reference TRBV7-9 and TRBJ2-7 gives the full variable domain: DTGVSQNPRHKITKRGQNVTFRCDPISEHNRLYWYRQTLGQGPEFLTYFQNEAQLEKSRLLSDRFSAERPKGSFSTLEIQRTEQGDSAMYLCASRSSGAEYEQYFGPGTRLTVT.

The sample holds one count of this clone. The chain is built from TRBV28 and TRBJ2-2, with 16 bases identical to TRBD2. V shed 4 bases and J 7 bases; nucleotides not matched to a gene: 12. Germline V CDR1 and CDR2: MDHEN, SYDVKM. This CDR3 region has 19 residues. This CDR3 reads CASSSMHGTSGRGDGELFF. The CDR3, as DNA: TGTGCCAGCAGTTCCATGCATGGGACTAGCGGGAGGGGGGACGGGGAGCTGTTTTTT.

This chain links TRBV15 with TRBJ1-1, with D tentatively TRBD1 (5 bases). Germline CDR1 is LNHNV and CDR2 is YYDKDF (reference sequence). Trimming removed 0 bases at V and 5 bases at J, with 10 bases between. The CDR3 covers 14 residues. The CDR3 DNA is TGTGCCACCAGCAGAGAGACGGGGGAAACTGAAGCTTTCTTT. Translated: CATSRETGETEAFF.

The gene calls are TRBV18 and TRBJ2-3; D is unclear. Trimming shortened V by 0 bases and J by 6 bases, and 7 bases separated the two germline ends. This CDR3 contains 13 residues. Germline CDR1 reads KGHSH; CDR2 reads LQKENI. CDR3 residues: CASSPPGMDTQYF. As DNA, the CDR3 is TGTGCCAGCTCACCACCGGGGATGGATACGCAGTATTTT.

The chain uses TRBV5-1 and TRBJ2-2; D is ambiguous. V was shortened by 0 bases and J by 5 bases, with 2 bases between the two germline ends. This CDR3 is 12 amino acids long. The V gene's germline CDR1 is SGHRS and CDR2 YFSETQ. CDR3 sequence reads: CASSLETGELFF. The CDR3 nucleotides are TGCGCCAGCAGCTTGGAAACCGGGGAGCTGTTTTTT. The complete variable domain, with remaining parts taken from reference TRBV5-1 and TRBJ2-2, reads KAGVTQTPRYLIKTRGQQVTLSCSPISGHRSVSWYQQTPGQGLQFLFEYFSETQRNKGNFPGRFSGRQFSNSRSEMNVSTLELGDSALYLCASSLETGELFFGEGSRLTVL.

The chain links TRBV7-9 to TRBJ1-1; 7 nucleotides align to TRBD1. This CDR3 is 14 amino acids long. CDR1 SEHNR and CDR2 FQNEAQ come from the germline V gene (reference sequence). V lost 3 bases, J lost 5 bases, and 6 bases stayed unmatched. CDR3 nucleotides: TGTGCCAGCAGCTTTAGGGGGCGCGTTACTGAAGCTTTCTTT. Residues: CASSFRGRVTEAFF.

This clone came up once. The chain joins TRBV3-1 (or the pseudogene TRBV3-2) to TRBJ2-5, with no clear D. Germline CDR1 reads LGHDT; CDR2 reads YNNKEL (reference sequence). This CDR3 is 15 amino acids long. The germline V and J ends were trimmed by 4 bases and 1 base, with 13 bases remaining between them. CDR3 coding DNA: TGTGCCAGCAGCCTCCGACGGCAGATCCAAGAGACCCAGTACTTC. Its translation: CASSLRRQIQETQYF.

The genes are TRBV19 and TRBJ2-5, with 15 bases that match TRBD2. Germline trimming cut 2 bases from V and 4 bases from J; bases unmatched to any gene: 17. This CDR3 has 21 residues. Germline-derived CDR1 and CDR2 are LNHDA and SQIVND (reference sequence). The DNA of the CDR3 is TGTGCCAGTAGTATAACGTCCTTGGATCGGACTAGCGGGAGGGTTGGAGAGACCCAGTACTTC. Encoded protein: CASSITSLDRTSGRVGETQYF. Full variable domain (rest looked up from reference TRBV19 and TRBJ2-5): DGGITQSPKYLFRKEGQNVTLSCEQNLNHDAMYWYRQDPGQGLRLIYYSQIVNDFQKGDIAEGYSVSREKKESFPLTVTSAQKNPTAFYLCASSITSLDRTSGRVGETQYFGPGTRLLVL.

The chain combines TRBV6-5 with TRBJ1-2, with D hard to call. The CDR3 runs 13 residues. CDR1 is MNHEY, CDR2 SVGAGI, per germline. V lost 5 bases and J 4 bases, leaving 11 bases between the germline ends. The CDR3 loop is CASSPGRTYGYTF. CDR3 nucleotides: TGTGCCAGCAGTCCTGGACGGACCTATGGCTACACCTTC.

The genes are TRBV19 and TRBJ2-1; the match to TRBD2 covers 10 bases. This CDR3 contains 16 residues. With 2 bases clipped from V and 2 bases from J, the junction kept 3 bases outside the gene matches. Germline lookup yields CDR1 LNHDA and CDR2 SQIVND (reference sequence). CDR3: CASSILAGGAYNEQFF. The CDR3 DNA sequence: TGTGCCAGTAGTATATTAGCGGGAGGTGCCTACAATGAGCAGTTCTTC.

The V and J genes are TRBV28 and TRBJ2-1, with D possibly TRBD2 on 5 matching bases. CDR1 and CDR2 from the germline V gene are MDHEN and SYDVKM. The CDR3 is 14 amino acids. Trimming shortened V by 6 bases and J by 1 base, and 10 bases separated the two germline ends. As DNA, the CDR3 is TGTGCCAGCAGCCGGGGTTTGTCCTACAATGAGCAGTTCTTC. Translating gives CASSRGLSYNEQFF.

Only one count was recorded for this clone. J is TRBJ2-7 and V is TRBV11-2; 7 bases agree with TRBD2. The CDR3 is 14 amino acids. CDR1 is SGHAT, CDR2 FQNNGV, per germline. J was trimmed by 2 bases and V by 1 base; bases with no gene match: 2. The DNA for the CDR3 is TGTGCCAGCAGCTTAGGCGGGAGACCCTACGAGCAGTACTTC. It codes for CASSLGGRPYEQYF.

V usage is TRBV11-1 and J usage is TRBJ2-7; TRBD1 matches 9 bases. The germline gives CDR1 SGHAT, CDR2 FQDESV (reference sequence). This CDR3 is built from 14 residues. Trimming took 5 bases from V and 5 from J; bases not matched to a gene: 7. The CDR3 DNA reads TGTGCCAGCAGCCCCAGGACAGGGGCTCACGAGCAGTACTTC. Translation gives CASSPRTGAHEQYF.

The chain links TRBV10-3 to TRBJ2-1, with 10 bases matching TRBD1. This CDR3 has 14 amino acids. Germline V gives CDR1 ENHRY, CDR2 SYGVKD. With V trimmed by 7 bases and J by 7 bases, 7 bases remained unmatched. The CDR3, as DNA: TGTGCCATCACCGAGACAGGGGGCCTTAATGAGCAGTTCTTC. Encoded protein: CAITETGGLNEQFF.

The chain joins TRBV28 to TRBJ1-4, with TRBD1 as a possible D gene (5 bases). The CDR3 has 12 residues. CDR1 is MDHEN, CDR2 SYDVKM, per germline. The germline V and J ends were trimmed by 4 bases and 6 bases, with 6 bases remaining between them. The CDR3 sequence: CASSSQDEKLFF. In DNA, the CDR3 is TGTGCCAGCAGTTCACAGGATGAAAAACTGTTTTTT.

The chain recombines TRBV18 with TRBJ1-2; 12 nucleotides line up with TRBD1. Germline trimming cut 6 bases from V and 0 bases from J; bases unmatched to any gene: 8. CDR3 length equals 17 residues. Germline CDR1 is KGHSH and CDR2 is LQKENI. CDR3 region: CASSAGTGGISNYGYTF. The CDR3 bases are TGTGCCAGCTCCGCCGGGACAGGGGGCATTTCTAACTATGGCTACACCTTC.

V is TRBV3-1 (or the pseudogene TRBV3-2) and J is TRBJ2-7; D gene unclear. Germline V gene sequence: CDR1 LGHDT, CDR2 YNNKEL (reference sequence). The ends were cut back, 1 base at V and 6 bases at J, with 13 bases in the middle. The CDR3 loop spans 14 amino acids. The CDR3 DNA sequence: TGTGCCAGCAGCCAAGGGCCGGGTCTGGGCGAGCAGTACTTC. Translating gives CASSQGPGLGEQYF.

This clone is a singleton in its sample. The V call is TRBV28, the J call TRBJ2-3; D not resolved. Between the trimmed V and J ends, which lost 2 bases and 4 bases, there was a span of 10 bases. The CDR3 runs to 14 residues. Germline assignment: CDR1 MDHEN and CDR2 SYDVKM. Here the CDR3 reads CASSLNSRPDTQYF. In DNA, the CDR3 is TGTGCCAGCAGTTTAAATAGCCGTCCAGATACGCAGTATTTT. The whole variable domain, filled in from reference TRBV28 and TRBJ2-3, reads DVKVTQSSRYLVKRTGEKVFLECVQDMDHENMFWYRQDPGLGLRLIYFSYDVKMKEKGDIPEGYSVSREKKERFSLILESASTNQTSMYLCASSLNSRPDTQYFGPGTRLTVL.

The rearrangement links TRBV11-2 to TRBJ2-7, with TRBD2 matching over 15 bases. CDR3 size: 16 residues. CDR1 SGHAT and CDR2 FQNNGV come from the germline V gene. J gave up 0 bases and V 3 bases, and 0 bases lay outside the gene matches. The CDR3 region is CASSLGLAGGSYEQYF. CDR3 DNA: TGTGCCAGCAGCTTGGGACTAGCGGGGGGCTCCTACGAGCAGTACTTC.

V is TRBV4-3 and J is TRBJ2-2; possible D gene TRBD1, 5 bases. Between the trimmed V and J ends, which lost 5 bases and 6 bases, there was a span of 13 bases. This CDR3 comprises 14 residues. Germline CDR1 is LGHNA and CDR2 is YSLEER. CDR3 sequence (DNA): TGCGCCAGCAGCTCCCAGGGCTCCTCCGGGGAGCTGTTTTTT. Protein sequence: CASSSQGSSGELFF.

This chain connects TRBV10-3 to TRBJ1-2; perhaps TRBD1 as D (5 bases). Germline CDR1 is ENHRY and CDR2 is SYGVKD. Trimming cost V 10 bases and J 4 bases, with 13 bases left between them. This CDR3 is built from 12 residues. For the CDR3, the DNA is TGTGCCACCGCGGGGGGGAGCTATGGCTACACCTTC. Translated, it gives CATAGGSYGYTF.

The chain joins TRBV7-9 to TRBJ2-7, with TRBD1 matching 9 bases. The V gene's germline CDR1 is SEHNR and CDR2 FQNEAQ (reference sequence). The trim removed 5 bases at V and 0 bases at J, leaving 5 bases unmatched. The length of the CDR3 is 15 residues. The CDR3 DNA follows: TGTGCCAGCAGCGTACAGGGGGCGAGCTCCTACGAGCAGTACTTC. This gives the protein CASSVQGASSYEQYF.

The J gene is TRBJ2-3, the V gene TRBV7-6, with a weak D call TRBD2 (6 bases). The CDR3 is 14 amino acids. The germline CDR1 and CDR2 sequences are SGHVS and FNYEAQ. Trimming took 5 bases from V and 3 from J, leaving 12 bases between them. This chain's CDR3 is CASSPRESTDTQYF. For the CDR3, the DNA is TGTGCCAGCAGCCCCCGGGAGTCGACAGATACGCAGTATTTT. Full variable domain (missing parts from reference TRBV7-6 and TRBJ2-3): GAGVSQSPRYKVTKRGQDVALRCDPISGHVSLYWYRQALGQGPEFLTYFNYEAQQDKSGLPNDRFSAERPEGSISTLTIQRTEQRDSAMYRCASSPRESTDTQYFGPGTRLTVL.

This clone was detected only once. The chain is built from TRBV28 and TRBJ1-2; D is possibly TRBD1 (5 bases). This CDR3 is 16 amino acids long. The germline V and J ends were trimmed by 6 bases and 8 bases, with 25 bases remaining between them. Germline V gene lookup returns CDR1 MDHEN and CDR2 SYDVKM. CDR3 sequence: CASSSGGISSVEGYTF. CDR3 DNA: TGTGCCAGCAGCTCGGGGGGGATTTCATCAGTGGAGGGCTACACCTTC.

This rearrangement joins TRBV9 to TRBJ2-1, with 7 bases identical to TRBD2. Losses at the gene ends were 4 bases for V and 7 bases for J; bases not matched to a gene: 11. The CDR3 totals 15 residues. CDR1 and CDR2 (germline): SGDLS, YYNGEE. CDR3 region: CASSPGLREVNEQFF. In nucleotides, the CDR3 is TGTGCCAGCAGCCCAGGACTCCGGGAGGTTAATGAGCAGTTCTTC.

The genes are TRBV6-4 and TRBJ2-3; D is perhaps TRBD1 or TRBD2 (6 bases each). The CDR3 contains 12 residues. Germline lookup yields CDR1 MRHNA and CDR2 SNTAGT. Trimming removed 8 bases from V and 5 bases from J, with 11 bases in between. CDR3 sequence: CASSRGGDTQYF. The DNA of the CDR3 is TGTGCCAGCTCCAGGGGAGGAGATACGCAGTATTTT.

The chain uses TRBV30 and TRBJ2-7; 8 positions agree with TRBD1. Trimming removed 5 bases from V and 5 bases from J; junction bases left unmatched: 5. The V gene's germline CDR1 is GTSNPN and CDR2 SVGIG (reference sequence). The CDR3 is made up of 12 amino acids. The CDR3 DNA reads as TGTGCCTGGGGACAGGGTGGTGACGAGCAGTACTTC. It codes for CAWGQGGDEQYF.

V gene TRBV11-2 combines with J gene TRBJ1-5, with 8 bases aligning to TRBD1. The V gene's germline CDR1 is SGHAT and CDR2 FQNNGV. J was trimmed by 1 base and V by 5 bases; bases with no gene match: 10. CDR3 length equals 17 residues. The CDR3 DNA reads as TGTGCCAGCAGCACCCCGACGGACAGGGCAAGCAATCAGCCCCAGCATTTT. Translated, it gives CASSTPTDRASNQPQHF.